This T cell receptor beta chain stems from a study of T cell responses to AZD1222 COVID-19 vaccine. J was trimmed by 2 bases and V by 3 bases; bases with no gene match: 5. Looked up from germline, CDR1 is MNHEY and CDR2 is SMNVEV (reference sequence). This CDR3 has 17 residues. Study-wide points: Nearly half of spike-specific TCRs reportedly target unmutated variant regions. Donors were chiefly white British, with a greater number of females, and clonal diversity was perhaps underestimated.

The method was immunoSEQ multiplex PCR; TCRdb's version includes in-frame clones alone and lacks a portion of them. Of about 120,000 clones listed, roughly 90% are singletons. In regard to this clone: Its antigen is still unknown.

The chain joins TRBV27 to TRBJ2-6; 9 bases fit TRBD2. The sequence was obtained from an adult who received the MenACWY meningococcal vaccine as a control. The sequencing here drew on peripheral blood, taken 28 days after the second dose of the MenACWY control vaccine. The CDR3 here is CASSLGRLAAGANVLTF. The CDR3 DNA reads TGTGCCAGCAGTTTGGGGAGACTAGCGGCTGGGGCCAACGTCCTGACTTTC.